The present entry profiles one T cell receptor beta chain with its context. The sample belongs to a study of T cell changes during pregnancy in multiple sclerosis. Some clones are missing from TCRdb's copy, which holds only in-frame ones; the method was immunoSEQ multiplex PCR. The sample has about 35,000 clones; roughly nine tenths are singletons. The sample in question was CD4+ T cells from peripheral blood mononuclear cells, obtained in the third trimester of pregnancy. This TCR was sampled from a female donor in good health, enrolled as a control in a pregnancy study.

The CDR3 DNA follows: TGTGCCAGCAGCCCTCCCATCAGCGACCTCTTCTACGAGCAGTACTTC. Its translation: CASSPPISDLFYEQYF. V usage is TRBV7-2 and J usage is TRBJ2-7; D gene unclear. The V and J ends lost 5 bases and 3 bases respectively, with 20 bases between them. The CDR3 sequence is 16 residues long. CDR1 is SGHTA and CDR2 is FQGNSA in the germline V gene.